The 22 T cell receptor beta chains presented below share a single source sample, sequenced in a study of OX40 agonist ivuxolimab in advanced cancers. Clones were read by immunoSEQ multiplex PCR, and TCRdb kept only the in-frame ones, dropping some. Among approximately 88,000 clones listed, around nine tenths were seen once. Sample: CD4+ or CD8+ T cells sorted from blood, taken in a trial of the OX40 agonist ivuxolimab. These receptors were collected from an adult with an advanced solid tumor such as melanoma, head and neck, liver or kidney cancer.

The CDR3 is CSVAQGSNTEAFF. The CDR3 coding sequence is TGCAGCGTTGCCCAGGGGTCGAACACTGAAGCTTTCTTT. The chain links TRBV29-1 to TRBJ1-1; the D gene is possibly TRBD1 (6 bases). CDR3 length: 13 amino acids. CDR1 is SQVTM and CDR2 is ANQGSEA in the germline V gene. Trimming took off 4 bases at V and 1 base at J, with 10 bases between the two ends.

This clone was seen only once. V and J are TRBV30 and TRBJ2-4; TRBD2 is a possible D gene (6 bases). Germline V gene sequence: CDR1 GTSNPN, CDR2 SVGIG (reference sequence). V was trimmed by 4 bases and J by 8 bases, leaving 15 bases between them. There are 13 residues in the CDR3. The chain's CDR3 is CAWTRGGGDIQYF. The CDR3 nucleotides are TGTGCCTGGACGCGGGGAGGAGGGGACATTCAGTACTTC.

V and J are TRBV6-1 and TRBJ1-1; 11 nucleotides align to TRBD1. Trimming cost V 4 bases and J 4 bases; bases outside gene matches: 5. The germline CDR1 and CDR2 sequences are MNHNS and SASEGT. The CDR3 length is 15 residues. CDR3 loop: CASSGGQGAGTEAFF. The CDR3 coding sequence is TGTGCCAGCAGTGGTGGACAGGGGGCAGGCACTGAAGCTTTCTTT.

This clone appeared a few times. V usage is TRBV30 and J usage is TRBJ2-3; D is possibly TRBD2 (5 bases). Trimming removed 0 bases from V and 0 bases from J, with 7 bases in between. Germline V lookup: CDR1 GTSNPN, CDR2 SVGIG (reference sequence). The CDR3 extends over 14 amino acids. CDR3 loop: CAWSVGLSTDTQYF. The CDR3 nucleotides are TGTGCCTGGAGTGTTGGACTGAGCACAGATACGCAGTATTTT.

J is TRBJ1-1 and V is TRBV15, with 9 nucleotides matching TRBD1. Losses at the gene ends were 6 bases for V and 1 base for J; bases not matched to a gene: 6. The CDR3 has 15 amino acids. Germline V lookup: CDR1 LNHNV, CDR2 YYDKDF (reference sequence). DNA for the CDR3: TGTGCCACCAGAAAACCGACAGGGGGGAACACTGAAGCTTTCTTT. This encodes CATRKPTGGNTEAFF.

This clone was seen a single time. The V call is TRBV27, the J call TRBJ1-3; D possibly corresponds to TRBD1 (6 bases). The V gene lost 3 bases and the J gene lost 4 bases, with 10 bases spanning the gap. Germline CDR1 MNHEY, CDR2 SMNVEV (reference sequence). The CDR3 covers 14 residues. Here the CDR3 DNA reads TGTGCCAGCAGTTTTCAGGGGCTGGGAAACACCATATATTTT. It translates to CASSFQGLGNTIYF.

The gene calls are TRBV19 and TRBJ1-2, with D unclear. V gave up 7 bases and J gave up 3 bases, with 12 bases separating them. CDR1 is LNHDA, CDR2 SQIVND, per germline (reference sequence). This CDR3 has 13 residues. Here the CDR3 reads CASNDPLYYGYTF. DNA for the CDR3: TGTGCCAGTAATGATCCCCTGTACTATGGCTACACCTTC.

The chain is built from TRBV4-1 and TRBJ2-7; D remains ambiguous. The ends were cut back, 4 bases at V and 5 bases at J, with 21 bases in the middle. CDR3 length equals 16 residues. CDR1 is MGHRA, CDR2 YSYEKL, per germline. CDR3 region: CASSRDRVVGSNEQYF. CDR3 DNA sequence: TGCGCCAGCAGCCGAGACCGGGTGGTCGGATCTAACGAGCAGTACTTC.

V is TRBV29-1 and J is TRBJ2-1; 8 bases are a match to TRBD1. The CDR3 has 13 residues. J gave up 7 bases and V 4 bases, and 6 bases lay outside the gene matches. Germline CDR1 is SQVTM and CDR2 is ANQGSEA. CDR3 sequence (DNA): TGCAGCGTTGTGAGACAGGGGAGTAATGAGCAGTTCTTC. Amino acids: CSVVRQGSNEQFF.

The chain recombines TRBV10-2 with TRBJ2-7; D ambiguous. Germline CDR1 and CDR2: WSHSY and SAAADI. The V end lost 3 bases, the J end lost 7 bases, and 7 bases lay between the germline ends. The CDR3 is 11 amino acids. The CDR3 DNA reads TGCGCCAGCAGTGAAGGTTTGGAGCAGTACTTC. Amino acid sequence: CASSEGLEQYF.

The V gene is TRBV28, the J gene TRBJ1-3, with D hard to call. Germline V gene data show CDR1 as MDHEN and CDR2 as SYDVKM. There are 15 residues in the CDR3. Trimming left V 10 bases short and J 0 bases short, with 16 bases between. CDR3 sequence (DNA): TGTGCCACCACTTCGGGGAGTAACTCTGGAAACACCATATATTTT. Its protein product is CATTSGSNSGNTIYF.

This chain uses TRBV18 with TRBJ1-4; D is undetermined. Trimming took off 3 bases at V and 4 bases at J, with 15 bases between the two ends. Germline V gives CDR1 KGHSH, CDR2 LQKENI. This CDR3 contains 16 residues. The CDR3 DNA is TGTGCCAGCTCACCTAGGCCACAGTCTTATAATGAAAAACTGTTTTTT. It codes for CASSPRPQSYNEKLFF.

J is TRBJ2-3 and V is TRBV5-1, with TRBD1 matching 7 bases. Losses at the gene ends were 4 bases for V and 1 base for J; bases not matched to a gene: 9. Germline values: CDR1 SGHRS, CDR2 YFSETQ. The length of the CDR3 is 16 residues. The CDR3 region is CASSLTGWGRTDTQYF. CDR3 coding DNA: TGCGCCAGCAGCCTGACAGGGTGGGGGCGCACAGATACGCAGTATTTT.

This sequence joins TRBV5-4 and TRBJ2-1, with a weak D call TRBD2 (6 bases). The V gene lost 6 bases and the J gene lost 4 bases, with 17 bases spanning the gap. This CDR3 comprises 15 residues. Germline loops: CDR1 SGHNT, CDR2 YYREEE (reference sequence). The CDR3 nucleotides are TGTGCCAGCAATTTGGGGGGACTTCCTTACAATGAGCAGTTCTTC. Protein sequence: CASNLGGLPYNEQFF.

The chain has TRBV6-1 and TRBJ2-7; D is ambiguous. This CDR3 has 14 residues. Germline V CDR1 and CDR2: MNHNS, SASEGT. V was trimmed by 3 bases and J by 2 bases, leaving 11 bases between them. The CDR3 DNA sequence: TGTGCCAGCAGTGATGCCGGGCTTCCCTACGAGCAGTACTTC. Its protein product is CASSDAGLPYEQYF.

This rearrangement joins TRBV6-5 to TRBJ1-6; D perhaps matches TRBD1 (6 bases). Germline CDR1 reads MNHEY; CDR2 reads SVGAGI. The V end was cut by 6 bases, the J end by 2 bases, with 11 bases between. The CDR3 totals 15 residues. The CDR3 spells CASSRDRPYNSPLHF. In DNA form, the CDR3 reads TGTGCCAGCAGCCGCGACAGGCCCTATAATTCACCCCTCCACTTT.

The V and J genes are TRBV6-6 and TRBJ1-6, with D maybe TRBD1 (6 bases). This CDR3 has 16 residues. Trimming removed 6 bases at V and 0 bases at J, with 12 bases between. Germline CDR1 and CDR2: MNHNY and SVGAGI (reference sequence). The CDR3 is CASRKGQSSYNSPLHF. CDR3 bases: TGTGCCAGCAGAAAAGGACAGAGCTCCTATAATTCACCCCTCCACTTT.

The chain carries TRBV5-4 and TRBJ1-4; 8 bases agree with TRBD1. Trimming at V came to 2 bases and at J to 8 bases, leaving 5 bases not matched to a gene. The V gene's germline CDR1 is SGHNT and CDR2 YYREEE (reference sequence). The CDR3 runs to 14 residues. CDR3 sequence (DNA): TGTGCCAGCAGCTTAAACCGACAGGGGGAAAAACTGTTTTTT. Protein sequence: CASSLNRQGEKLFF. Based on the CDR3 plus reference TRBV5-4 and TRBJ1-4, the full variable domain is ETGVTQSPTHLIKTRGQQVTLRCSSQSGHNTVSWYQQALGQGPQFIFQYYREEENGRGNFPPRFSGLQFPNYSSELNVNALELDDSALYLCASSLNRQGEKLFFGSGTQLSVL.

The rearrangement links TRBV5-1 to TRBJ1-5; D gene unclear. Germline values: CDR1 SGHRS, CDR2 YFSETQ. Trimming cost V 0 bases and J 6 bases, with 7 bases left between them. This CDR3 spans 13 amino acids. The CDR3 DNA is TGCGCCAGCAGCTTGGACCGCAGTCAGCCCCAGCATTTT. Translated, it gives CASSLDRSQPQHF.

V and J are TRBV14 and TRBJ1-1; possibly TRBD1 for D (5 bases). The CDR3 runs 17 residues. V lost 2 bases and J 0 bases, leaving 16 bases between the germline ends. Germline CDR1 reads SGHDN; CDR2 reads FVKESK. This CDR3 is CASSQLGGGGMNTEAFF. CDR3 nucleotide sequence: TGTGCCAGCAGCCAACTCGGCGGGGGGGGAATGAACACTGAAGCTTTCTTT.

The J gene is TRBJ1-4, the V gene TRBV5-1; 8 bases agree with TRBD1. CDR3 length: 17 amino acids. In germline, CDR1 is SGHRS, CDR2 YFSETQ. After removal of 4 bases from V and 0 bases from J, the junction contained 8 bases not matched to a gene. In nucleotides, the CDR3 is TGCGCCAGCAGCATGGGGGGGACAGGCGCAACTAATGAAAAACTGTTTTTT. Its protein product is CASSMGGTGATNEKLFF.

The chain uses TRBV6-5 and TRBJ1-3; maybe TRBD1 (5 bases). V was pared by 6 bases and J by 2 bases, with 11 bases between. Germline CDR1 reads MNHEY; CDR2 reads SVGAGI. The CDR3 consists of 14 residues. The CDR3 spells CASSLSGAGNTIYF. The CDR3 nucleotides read TGTGCCAGCAGCCTGTCGGGGGCTGGAAACACCATATATTTT.